This T cell receptor (beta chain) was found in a study of human T cells and chemical hapten exposure. General study results and limits: It was expanded TCRs that formed significantly more large CDR3 similarity clusters than controls did.

V was cut by 7 bases and J by 5 bases, with 11 bases left in between. Germline V lookup: CDR1 MNHNY, CDR2 SVGAGI (reference sequence). The length of the CDR3 is 13 residues. The sample's time point: patch test 1, 2 weeks after DPC sensitization. As for treatment: therapeutic diphenylcyclopropenone sensitization with weekly scalp DPC. This clonotype was seen ten or more times. Its target is not known. MiXCR was run by TCRdb on the RACE reads, yielding one entry per CDR3 protein. The sample lists some 81,000 distinct CDR3 sequences; around 7.8% were seen once. This receptor was obtained from a woman aged 25 to 39 with alopecia areata. Some clones in this sample may be carry-over from other donors' samples. The chain carries TRBV6-6 and TRBJ2-2; no clear D. The sequencing here drew on whole blood, taken in connection with sensitization to the hapten diphenylcyclopropenone (DPC). CDR3 residues: CASTNVLTGELFF. CDR3 DNA sequence: TGTGCCAGCACCAACGTCCTAACCGGGGAGCTGTTTTTT.